This T cell receptor (beta chain) was sequenced for a study of CD8 T cells in Susac syndrome. Study-level results: As the study acknowledged, the number of individuals in its TCR sequencing and HLA analysis was relatively small.

Sequencing of TCR beta was carried out in blood CD8+ and CD4+ T cells. TEMRA cells were enriched by FACS, and CD4+ and CD8+ T cells were negatively isolated. To note about this clonotype: As yet, its antigen is unknown.

An amount of RNA that ranged from 0.5 to 1 ug was reverse transcribed with random hexamers. One entry per CDR3 protein, called by TCRdb with MiXCR from the immunoSEQ multiplex PCR reads. The data show under 550,000 distinct CDR3 sequences, more than 80% seen once. The CDR3 consists of 15 residues. Trimming took off 2 bases at V and 2 bases at J, with 11 bases between the two ends. Looked up from germline, CDR1 is MNHEY and CDR2 is SVGAGI. This receptor was obtained from a human donor with multiple sclerosis. This chain connects TRBV6-5 to TRBJ2-3; no clear D gene. The sequencing sample was made of CD8+ T cells from PBMCs. CDR3 DNA sequence: TGTGCCAGCAGTTACCTAGGACCCTACACAGATACGCAGTATTTT. Protein: CASSYLGPYTDTQYF.